Below are 7 T cell receptor beta chains sequenced from a single sample in a study of cytomegalovirus exposure and HLA in healthy donors. PCR amplification relied on 60 Vbeta primers (plus 13 Jbeta primers). Using immunoSEQ multiplex PCR, the repertoire was profiled, and TCRdb retains in-frame clones only, with some absent. Of under 300,000 clones in the sample, 92% were seen once. What was sequenced was PBMCs. These receptors were collected from a girl aged 2 to 9 in good health and CMV-seronegative.

The chain recombines TRBV11-1 with TRBJ1-6, with TRBD1 identical over 8 bases. Germline CDR1 SGHAT, CDR2 FQDESV (reference sequence). Losses at the gene ends were 5 bases for V and 9 bases for J; bases not matched to a gene: 9. The CDR3 totals 15 residues. As DNA, the CDR3 is TGTGCCAGCAGCAAGCAGACAGGGGCGACTTCACCCCTCCACTTT. Amino acid sequence: CASSKQTGATSPLHF. Combining the CDR3 with reference TRBV11-1 and TRBJ1-6 gives the whole variable domain EAEVAQSPRYKITEKSQAVAFWCDPISGHATLYWYRQILGQGPELLVQFQDESVVDDSQLPKDRFSAERLKGVDSTLKIQPAELGDSAMYLCASSKQTGATSPLHFGNGTRLTVT.

A single count supports this clone. The chain has TRBV9 and TRBJ2-7, with TRBD2 identical over 8 bases. Trimming at V came to 3 bases and at J to 2 bases, leaving 13 bases not matched to a gene. The germline V gene encodes CDR1 SGDLS and CDR2 YYNGEE. The CDR3 extends over 17 amino acids. The CDR3 sequence is CASSDNGRGAETYEQYF. DNA of the CDR3: TGTGCCAGCAGCGACAACGGGAGGGGGGCGGAAACCTACGAGCAGTACTTC.

This chain uses TRBV10-3 with TRBJ1-1, with 9 bases lining up with TRBD1. Germline V CDR1 and CDR2: ENHRY, SYGVKD. The V and J ends lost 8 bases and 4 bases, in that order; junction bases with no gene match: 5. The CDR3 sequence is 13 residues long. The chain's CDR3 is CAIRETGGTEAFF. CDR3 nucleotides: TGTGCCATCCGAGAGACAGGGGGCACTGAAGCTTTCTTT.

The chain recombines TRBV2 with TRBJ1-5; D perhaps matches TRBD1 (6 bases). The CDR3 extends over 14 amino acids. Germline V lookup: CDR1 SNHLY, CDR2 FYNNEI. Trimming removed 3 bases from V and 5 bases from J, with 11 bases in between. This CDR3 reads CASSDLDRDQPQHF. CDR3 bases: TGTGCCAGCAGTGATTTGGACAGAGATCAGCCCCAGCATTTT.

This rearrangement joins TRBV28 to TRBJ1-1; a weak D match, TRBD1 (6 bases). V was cut by 6 bases and J by 8 bases, with 16 bases left in between. The CDR3 consists of 13 residues. The germline CDR1 and CDR2 sequences are MDHEN and SYDVKM. CDR3 coding DNA: TGTGCCAGCAGATCCAAGGGGGTTGGAGAAGCTTTCTTT. This translates into CASRSKGVGEAFF.

V gene TRBV27 combines with J gene TRBJ1-2; 7 bases are a match to TRBD1. This CDR3 comprises 16 residues. Germline loops: CDR1 MNHEY, CDR2 SMNVEV (reference sequence). Losses at the gene ends were 1 base for V and 1 base for J; bases not matched to a gene: 6. CDR3 bases: TGTGCCAGCAGTTTATTAAGACAGGGACTTAACTATGGCTACACCTTC. Its translation: CASSLLRQGLNYGYTF.

The chain links TRBV9 to TRBJ2-2; the match to TRBD2 covers 11 bases. CDR3 length: 16 residues. Looked up from germline, CDR1 is SGDLS and CDR2 is YYNGEE. J lost 5 bases, V lost 4 bases, and 7 bases had no gene match. CDR3 DNA: TGTGCCAGCAGCCGTAGCGGGGGGGCGATTACCGGGGAGCTGTTTTTT. It encodes CASSRSGGAITGELFF. Together with reference TRBV9 and TRBJ2-2, the CDR3 gives the full variable domain: DSGVTQTPKHLITATGQRVTLRCSPRSGDLSVYWYQQSLDQGLQFLIQYYNGEERAKGNILERFSAQQFPDLHSELNLSSLELGDSALYFCASSRSGGAITGELFFGEGSRLTVL.